These 7 T cell receptor beta chains were sequenced from one sample in a study of Ad26.COV2.S vaccination and SARS-CoV-2 variants. Treatment in this sample: approximately 18 received Ad26.COV2.S at low or high dose, single or two shots; a few received placebo; per-sample allocation not given. Samples were taken on day 63 after the first vaccine or placebo injection. The repertoire was sequenced with immunoSEQ multiplex PCR; TCRdb's copy has only in-frame clones and lacks some. The table records some 520,000 clones, 70% to 90% of them present only once. The specimen comprised peripheral blood, sampled in a trial of Ad26.COV2.S vaccine versus placebo. These receptors all stem from a person aged 18 to 59 who received the Ad26.COV2.S COVID-19 vaccine or a placebo.

The chain uses TRBV5-1 and TRBJ1-3, with 7 bases lining up with TRBD1. Looked up from germline, CDR1 is SGHRS and CDR2 is YFSETQ. V lost 4 bases, J lost 1 base, and 8 bases stayed unmatched. The CDR3 consists of 16 residues. This CDR3 is CASSRQVQGSGNTIYF. The CDR3 DNA reads as TGCGCCAGCAGCCGACAGGTACAGGGGTCTGGAAACACCATATATTTT. Variable domain in full (rest from reference TRBV5-1 and TRBJ1-3): KAGVTQTPRYLIKTRGQQVTLSCSPISGHRSVSWYQQTPGQGLQFLFEYFSETQRNKGNFPGRFSGRQFSNSRSEMNVSTLELGDSALYLCASSRQVQGSGNTIYFGEGSWLTVV.

The chain is built from TRBV6-1 and TRBJ2-4; D is undetermined. Germline V CDR1 and CDR2: MNHNS, SASEGT. Trimming cost V 2 bases and J 6 bases, with 17 bases left between them. The CDR3 consists of 16 residues. The CDR3 DNA is TGTGCCAGCAGTGAAACCCCCCCAATTAACCTAAACATTCAGTACTTC. It codes for CASSETPPINLNIQYF.

The V gene is TRBV4-2, the J gene TRBJ1-2; D gene uncertain. In germline, CDR1 is LGHNA, CDR2 YNFKEQ. Trimming took 0 bases from V and 3 from J, leaving 8 bases between them. The CDR3 length is 14 residues. Here the CDR3 reads CASSQDRGDYGYTF. For the CDR3, the DNA is TGTGCCAGCAGCCAAGATCGGGGAGACTATGGCTACACCTTC.

This clone has a single count. This sequence joins TRBV27 and TRBJ2-7; the match to TRBD1 covers 8 bases. CDR1 and CDR2 (germline): MNHEY, SMNVEV (reference sequence). The CDR3 has 15 residues. With 2 bases clipped from V and 2 bases from J, the junction kept 5 bases outside the gene matches. The CDR3 bases are TGTGCCAGCAGTTTAGGACAGGGCTTCCCCTACGAGCAGTACTTC. Its translation: CASSLGQGFPYEQYF.

V usage is TRBV3-1 (or the pseudogene TRBV3-2) and J usage is TRBJ2-7; D is undetermined. Germline CDR1 is LGHDT and CDR2 is YNNKEL (reference sequence). The V and J ends lost 1 base and 2 bases respectively, with 12 bases between them. This CDR3 comprises 15 residues. The CDR3, as DNA: TGTGCCAGCAGCCAAGGGGGTGGCGGAGCCTACGAGCAGTACTTC. Translating it yields CASSQGGGGAYEQYF.

There are a few counts of this clone. The rearrangement links TRBV20-1 to TRBJ1-5, with 9 bases identical to TRBD1. The CDR3 runs to 13 residues. In germline, CDR1 is DFQATT, CDR2 SNEGSKA (reference sequence). V lost 4 bases, J lost 4 bases, and 2 bases stayed unmatched. The CDR3 sequence is CSAIDRGNQPQHF. For the CDR3, the DNA is TGCAGTGCTATTGACAGGGGGAATCAGCCCCAGCATTTT.

This CDR3 is CASSSTSVGNYGYTF. For the CDR3, the DNA is TGTGCCAGCAGTTCGACCTCCGTAGGGAACTATGGCTACACCTTC. This chain joins TRBV28 and TRBJ1-2; D is unresolved. V was cut by 4 bases and J by 2 bases, with 14 bases left in between. Germline CDR1 reads MDHEN; CDR2 reads SYDVKM. The CDR3 covers 15 residues.